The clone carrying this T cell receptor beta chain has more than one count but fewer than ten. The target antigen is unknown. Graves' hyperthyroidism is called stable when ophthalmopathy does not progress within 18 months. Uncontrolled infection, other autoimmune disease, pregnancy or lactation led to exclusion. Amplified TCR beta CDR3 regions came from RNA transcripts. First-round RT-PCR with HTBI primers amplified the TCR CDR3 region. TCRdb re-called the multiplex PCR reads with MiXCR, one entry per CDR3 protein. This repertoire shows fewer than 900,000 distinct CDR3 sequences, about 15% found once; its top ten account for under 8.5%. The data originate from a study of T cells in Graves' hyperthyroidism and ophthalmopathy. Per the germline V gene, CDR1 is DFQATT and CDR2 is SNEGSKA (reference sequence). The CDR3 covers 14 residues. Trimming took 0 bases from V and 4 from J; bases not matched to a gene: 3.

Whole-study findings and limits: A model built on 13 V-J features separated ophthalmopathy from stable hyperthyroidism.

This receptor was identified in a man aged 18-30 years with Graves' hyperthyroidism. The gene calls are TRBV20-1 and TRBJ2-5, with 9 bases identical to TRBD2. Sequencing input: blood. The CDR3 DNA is TGCAGTGCTAGAGATCCACTAGCGGGAGAGACCCAGTACTTC. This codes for CSARDPLAGETQYF.